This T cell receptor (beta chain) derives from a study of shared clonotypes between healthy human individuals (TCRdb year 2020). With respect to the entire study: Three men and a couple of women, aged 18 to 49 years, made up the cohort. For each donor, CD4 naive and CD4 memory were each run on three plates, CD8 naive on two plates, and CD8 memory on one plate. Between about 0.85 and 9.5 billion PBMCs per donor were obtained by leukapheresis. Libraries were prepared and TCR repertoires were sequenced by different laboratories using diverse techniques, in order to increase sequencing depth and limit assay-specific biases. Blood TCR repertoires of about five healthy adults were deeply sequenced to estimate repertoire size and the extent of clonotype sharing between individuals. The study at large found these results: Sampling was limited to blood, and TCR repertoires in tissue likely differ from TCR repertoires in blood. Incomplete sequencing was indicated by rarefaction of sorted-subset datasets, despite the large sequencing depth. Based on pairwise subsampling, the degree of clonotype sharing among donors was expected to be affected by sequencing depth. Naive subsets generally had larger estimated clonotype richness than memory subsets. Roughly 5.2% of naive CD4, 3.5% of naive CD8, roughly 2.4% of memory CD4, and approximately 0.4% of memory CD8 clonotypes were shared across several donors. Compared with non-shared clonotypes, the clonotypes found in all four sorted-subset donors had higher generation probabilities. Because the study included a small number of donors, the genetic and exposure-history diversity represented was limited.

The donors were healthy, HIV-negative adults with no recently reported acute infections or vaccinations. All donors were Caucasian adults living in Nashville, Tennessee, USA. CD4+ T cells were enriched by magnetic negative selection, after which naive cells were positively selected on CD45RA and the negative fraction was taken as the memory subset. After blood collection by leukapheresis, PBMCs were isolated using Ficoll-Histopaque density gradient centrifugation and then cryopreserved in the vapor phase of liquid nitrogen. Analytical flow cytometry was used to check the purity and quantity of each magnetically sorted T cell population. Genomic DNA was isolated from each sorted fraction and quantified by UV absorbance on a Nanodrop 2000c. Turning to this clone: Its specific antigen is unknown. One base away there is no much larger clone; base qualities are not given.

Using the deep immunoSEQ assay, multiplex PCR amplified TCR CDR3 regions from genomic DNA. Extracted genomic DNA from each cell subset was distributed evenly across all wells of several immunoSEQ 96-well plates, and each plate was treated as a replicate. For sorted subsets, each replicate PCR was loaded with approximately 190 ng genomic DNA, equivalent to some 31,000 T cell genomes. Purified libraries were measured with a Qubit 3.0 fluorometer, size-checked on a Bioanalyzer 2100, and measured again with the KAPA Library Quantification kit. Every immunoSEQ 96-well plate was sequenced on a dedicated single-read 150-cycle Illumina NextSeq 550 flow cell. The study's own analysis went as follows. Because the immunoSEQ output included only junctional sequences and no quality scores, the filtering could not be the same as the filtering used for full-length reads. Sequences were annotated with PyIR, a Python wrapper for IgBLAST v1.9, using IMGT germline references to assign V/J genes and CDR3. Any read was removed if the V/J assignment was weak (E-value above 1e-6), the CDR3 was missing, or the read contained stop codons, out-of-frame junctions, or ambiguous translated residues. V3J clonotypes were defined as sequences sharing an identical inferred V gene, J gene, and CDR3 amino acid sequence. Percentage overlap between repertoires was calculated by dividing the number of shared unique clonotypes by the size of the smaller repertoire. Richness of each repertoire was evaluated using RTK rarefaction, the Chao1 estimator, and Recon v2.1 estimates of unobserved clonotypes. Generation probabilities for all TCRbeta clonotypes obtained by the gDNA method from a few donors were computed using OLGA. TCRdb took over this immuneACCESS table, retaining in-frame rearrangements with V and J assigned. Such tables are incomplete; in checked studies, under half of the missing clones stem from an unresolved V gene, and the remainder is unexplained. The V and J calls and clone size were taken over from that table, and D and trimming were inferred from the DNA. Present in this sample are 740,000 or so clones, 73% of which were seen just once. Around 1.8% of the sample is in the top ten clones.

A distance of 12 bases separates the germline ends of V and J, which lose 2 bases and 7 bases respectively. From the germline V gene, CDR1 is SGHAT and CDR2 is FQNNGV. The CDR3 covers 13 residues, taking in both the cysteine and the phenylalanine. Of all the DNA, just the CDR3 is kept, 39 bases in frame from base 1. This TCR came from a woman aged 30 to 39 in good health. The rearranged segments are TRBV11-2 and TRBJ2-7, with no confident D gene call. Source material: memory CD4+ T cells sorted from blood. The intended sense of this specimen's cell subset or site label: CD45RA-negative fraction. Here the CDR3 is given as CASSLLFFYEQYF. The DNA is TGTGCCAGCAGCTTACTCTTCTTCTATGAGCAGTACTTC.